A selection of T cell receptor beta chains follows, all from one sample in a study of cytomegalovirus exposure and HLA in healthy donors. Using immunoSEQ multiplex PCR, the repertoire was profiled, and TCRdb retains in-frame clones only, with some absent. The data hold 130,000 or so clones, with around 66% observed a single time. Sequencing was done on a sample of PBMCs. The source of these receptors is a middle-aged woman in good health and CMV-seropositive. CDR3s leave out the opening cysteine and the closing phenylalanine or tryptophan. D genes are given only for firm matches.

.,TRBJ2-5,TRBV9,AEFTFQETQY
TRBD2,TRBJ2-3,TRBV2,ASSELAGGTDTQY
.,TRBJ2-7,TRBV7-9,SSSSSRSSYEQY
.,TRBJ2-7,TRBV27,ASSSRDSREQY
.,TRBJ1-3,TRBV2,ASSEEGIPGNTIY
TRBD2,TRBJ2-3,TRBV27,ASSLFPGLAEHTDTQY
.,TRBJ2-3,TRBV28,ASSPYSRDTQY
.,.,TRBV29-1,SVRQGKKSYEQY
TRBD1,TRBJ2-3,TRBV5-1,ASSSTGAEDTQY
.,TRBJ1-5,TRBV30,AWGGQGNQPQH
TRBD1,TRBJ2-7,TRBV27,ASTLQGAGGEQY
TRBD1,TRBJ1-2,TRBV9,ASRGTGGSTH
.,TRBJ1-1,TRBV11-2,ASSSGYIKTEAF
.,TRBJ1-1,TRBV6-5,ASSYSGGIRTEAF
TRBD1,TRBJ1-2,TRBV18,ASSSRQGAALYGYT
.,TRBJ2-7,TRBV21-1,ASSKVAGFHEQY
.,TRBJ1-1,TRBV18,ASSPPGHQGAEAF
TRBD2,TRBJ2-3,TRBV6-1,ASSELAGGGTDTQY
.,TRBJ2-5,TRBV27,ASSFLTASRETQY
TRBD1,TRBJ2-7,TRBV19,ASRYSGGHEQY